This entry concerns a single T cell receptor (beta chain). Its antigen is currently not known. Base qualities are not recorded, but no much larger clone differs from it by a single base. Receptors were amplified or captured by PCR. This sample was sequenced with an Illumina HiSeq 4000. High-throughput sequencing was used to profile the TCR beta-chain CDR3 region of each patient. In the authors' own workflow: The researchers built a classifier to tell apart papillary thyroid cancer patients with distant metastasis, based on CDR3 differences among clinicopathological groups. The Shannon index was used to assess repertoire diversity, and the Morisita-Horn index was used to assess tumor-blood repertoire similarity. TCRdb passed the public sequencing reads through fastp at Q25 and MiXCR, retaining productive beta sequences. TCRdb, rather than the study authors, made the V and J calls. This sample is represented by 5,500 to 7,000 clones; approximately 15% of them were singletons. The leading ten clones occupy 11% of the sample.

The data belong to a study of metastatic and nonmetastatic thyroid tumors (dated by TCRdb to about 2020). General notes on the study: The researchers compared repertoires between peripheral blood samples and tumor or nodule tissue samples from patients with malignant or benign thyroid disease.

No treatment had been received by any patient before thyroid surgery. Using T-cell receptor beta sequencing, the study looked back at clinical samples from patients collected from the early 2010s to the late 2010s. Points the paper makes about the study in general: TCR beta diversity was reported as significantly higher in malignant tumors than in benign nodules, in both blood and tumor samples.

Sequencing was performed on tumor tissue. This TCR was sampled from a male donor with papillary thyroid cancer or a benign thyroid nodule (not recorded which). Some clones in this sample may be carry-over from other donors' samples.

The base sequence is TGTGCCCATGATAGGGTAGCGGGGCCCCAGGCAGCAGATACGCAGTATTTT. It translates as CAHDRVAGPQAADTQYF. The sequence links TRBV30 to TRBJ2-3; TRBD2 fits 8 bases in the junction. The CDR3 starts with the cysteine, ends with the phenylalanine, and has 17 residues. The retained sequence is limited to the CDR3, 51 bases, with the frame set at the first base. CDR1 and CDR2 (GTSNPN, SVGIG) derive from the germline V gene (reference sequence). The germline V end is reduced by 8 bases and the J end by 4 bases; junction bases left unmatched: 20.